Included here is one TCR beta chain sequence, with context. Its antigen remains unknown. The data were produced by immunoSEQ multiplex PCR, yet TCRdb's version contains in-frame clones alone and is incomplete. This table holds some 29,000 clones, 75% to 80% found once. The germline CDR1 and CDR2 sequences are MNHEY and SVGAGI. The CDR3 totals 13 residues. V gave up 6 bases and J gave up 2 bases, with 10 bases separating them. The entry originates in a study of regulatory dendritic cells for organ transplantation. Findings and limits, study-wide: Between individuals, the alloreactive memory CD8+ T cell pool differed considerably. Of resting T cell subsets, memory CD8+ had the most alloreactive clonotypes.

The chain is built from TRBV6-5 and TRBJ2-5, with a possible D match to TRBD2 (5 bases). The sample comprised memory CD4+ T cells from blood. Noted subset: CD45RO+ memory T cells. This clonotype was obtained from a human donor in good health. The CDR3 region is CASSSPGQETQYF. In nucleotides, the CDR3 is TGTGCCAGCAGCTCACCGGGACAAGAGACCCAGTACTTC.